A selection of T cell receptor beta chains follows, all from one sample in a study of identical twins. TCRdb reprocessed the 5' RACE reads via MiXCR and lists one record per CDR3 protein. The table shows fewer than 900,000 distinct CDR3 sequences, with 20% to 25% occurring only once. These data also featured in a second study, about T cells expressing NK-cell markers.

The source material was PBMCs. These receptors all come from a woman under 30 in good health. The CDR3 runs from the conserved cysteine through the conserved F or W. D genes are given only for firm matches. A row's size may be missing; if present it is once, few, many or a size class.

clone size,D gene,V gene,J gene,CDR3 DNA,CDR3 protein
few,TRBD2,TRBV9,TRBJ2-1,TGTGCCAGCACCGCTAGCGGGAGTAGCAATGAGCAGTTCTTC,CASTASGSSNEQFF
few,TRBD2,TRBV7-2,TRBJ2-1,TGTGCCAGCAGCCGAGACCTAGCGGGGGCGCTTTACAATGAGCAGTTCTTC,CASSRDLAGALYNEQFF
many,TRBD2,TRBV12-3/TRBV12-4,TRBJ2-1,TGTGCCAGCAGCCCGACGGGCGGGAGGGCCCTTGAGCAGTTCTTC,CASSPTGGRALEQFF
NA,NA,TRBV5-1,TRBJ2-7,TGCGCCAGCAGCTCGTTGGACCACTACGAGCAGTACTTC,CASSSLDHYEQYF
NA,NA,TRBV20-1,TRBJ2-3,TGCAGTGCTCCCACAGGGTTTAACACAGATACGCAGTATTTT,CSAPTGFNTDTQYF
few,NA,TRBV7-3,TRBJ1-1,TGTGCCAGCAGCCAACAAATGAACACTGAAGCTTTCTTT,CASSQQMNTEAFF
NA,TRBD2,TRBV15,TRBJ2-1,TGTGCCACCAGCAGCAGTAGCGGGCCCTACAATGAGCAGTTCTTC,CATSSSSGPYNEQFF
few,NA,TRBV12-3/TRBV12-4,TRBJ2-2,TGTGCCAGCAGTTCCGGGAGCACCGGGGAGCTGTTTTTT,CASSSGSTGELFF
NA,NA,TRBV10-3,TRBJ2-6,TGTGCCAGCAGGGACGCTGGGGCCAACGTCCTGACTTTC,CASRDAGANVLTF
few,NA,TRBV5-1,TRBJ2-3,TGCGCCAGCAGCTTGTATGGGCGACGCACAGATACGCAGTATTTT,CASSLYGRRTDTQYF
many,TRBD2,TRBV15,TRBJ2-1,TGTGCCACCAGCAGAGATCCTAGCGGGGGTTACAATGAGCAGTTCTTC,CATSRDPSGGYNEQFF
few,NA,TRBV6-5,TRBJ2-3,TGTGCCAGCAGTTATCCGGGTTGGGATACGCAGTATTTT,CASSYPGWDTQYF